This T cell receptor beta chain was captured in a study of shared clonotypes between healthy human individuals. In the study overall: Three plates each covered CD4 naive and memory; CD8 naive two, CD8 memory one.

This clone was recorded only once. CD8 cells regarded as naive lacked CD45RO, were positively chosen for CCR7, and omitted terminally differentiated effector memory CD45RA+ cells. The CDR3 contains 16 residues. Trimming removed 0 bases at V and 6 bases at J, with 18 bases between. The germline V gene encodes CDR1 ENHRY and CDR2 SYGVKD. Sequenced by immunoSEQ multiplex PCR; TCRdb stores in-frame clones only, minus some. The sample lists hundreds of thousands of clones, 95% occurring once. Sequencing input: naive CD8+ T cells sorted from blood. The sequence was collected from a woman aged 25 to 39 in good health. The V call is TRBV10-3, the J call TRBJ2-7; no clear D. CDR3 in DNA: TGTGCCATCAGTGAGTCCCTCCCGGGTTTTCGGCCCGAGCAGTACTTC. Its protein product is CAISESLPGFRPEQYF.